These 29 T cell receptor beta chains were sequenced from one sample in a study of spatial heterogeneity in lung cancer. Time point indicated: sample taken at primary tumor resection. MiXCR, applied by TCRdb to the 5' RACE reads, yields one record per CDR3 protein. Of fewer than 12,000 distinct CDR3 sequences in the sample, about 12% were seen once. Study-level points and caveats: The number of expanded tumor alpha and beta chains correlated with mutation number.

These receptors' targets are unknown. The sequencing used lung tumor tissue, collected at surgery. The receptors derive from a male donor with early-stage non-small cell lung cancer.

V is TRBV18 and J is TRBJ1-2, with a possible D match to TRBD1 (5 bases). CDR3 length: 15 amino acids. V lost 0 bases and J lost 0, with 8 bases in between. CDR1 is KGHSH, CDR2 LQKENI, per germline. In nucleotides, the CDR3 is TGTGCCAGCTCACCACCGGCAGGGACTAACTATGGCTACACCTTC. Its translation is CASSPPAGTNYGYTF.

The rearrangement links TRBV28 to TRBJ2-2, with 7 bases lining up with TRBD1. Germline CDR1 is MDHEN and CDR2 is SYDVKM. V shed 5 bases, J shed 1 base, and the junction held 13 bases outside the gene matches. The CDR3 contains 18 residues. The CDR3 nucleotides read TGTGCCAGCAGTGAAAGCCTCAGGGGGATCCAGAACACCGGGGAGCTGTTTTTT. It encodes CASSESLRGIQNTGELFF.

The V gene is TRBV6-6, the J gene TRBJ1-1, with 9 nucleotides matching TRBD1. Germline CDR1 is MNHNY and CDR2 is SVGAGI (reference sequence). Trimming removed 7 bases from V and 5 bases from J; junction bases left unmatched: 5. The CDR3 has 13 amino acids. CDR3 sequence: CASTTDRGTEAFF. The CDR3 bases are TGTGCCAGCACTACAGACAGGGGGACTGAAGCTTTCTTT.

This rearrangement joins TRBV6-5 to TRBJ2-3; 7 bases map to TRBD2. V lost 6 bases, J lost 5 bases, and 5 bases stayed unmatched. The CDR3 extends over 13 amino acids. CDR1 is MNHEY, CDR2 SVGAGI, per germline. The CDR3 DNA follows: TGTGCCAGCAGGACTAGCTTCGTAGATACGCAGTATTTT. It encodes CASRTSFVDTQYF.

This clonotype was seen many times. The rearrangement joins TRBV18 to TRBJ2-7, with TRBD1 as a possible D gene (6 bases). CDR1 and CDR2 from the germline V gene are KGHSH and LQKENI. V lost 2 bases and J lost 5, with 10 bases in between. This CDR3 has 13 amino acids. This CDR3 reads CASSPGTGNEQYF. In DNA form, the CDR3 reads TGTGCCAGCTCACCAGGTACAGGGAACGAGCAGTACTTC.

This clonotype turned up a few times. The gene calls are TRBV28 and TRBJ1-2; TRBD1 might be the D (5 bases). This CDR3 is 12 amino acids long. V was clipped by 11 bases and J by 0 bases, with 10 bases between them. CDR1 is MDHEN, CDR2 SYDVKM, per germline. The DNA of the CDR3 is TGTGCCGGGGGACGGCCTAACTATGGCTACACCTTC. It is translated as CAGGRPNYGYTF.

The chain links TRBV18 to TRBJ1-1; 9 bases are shared with TRBD1. CDR1 and CDR2 (germline): KGHSH, LQKENI. The CDR3 has 15 amino acids. With V trimmed by 8 bases and J by 5 bases, 12 bases remained unmatched. CDR3 protein: CASTINRGPGTEAFF. The CDR3 DNA reads TGTGCCAGCACAATAAACAGGGGGCCTGGGACTGAAGCTTTCTTT. Filled out from reference TRBV18 and TRBJ1-1, the complete variable domain reads NAGVMQNPRHLVRRRGQEARLRCSPMKGHSHVYWYRQLPEEGLKFMVYLQKENIIDESGMPKERFSAEFPKEGPSILRIQQVVRGDSAAYFCASTINRGPGTEAFFGQGTRLTVV.

V is TRBV20-1 and J is TRBJ1-1; the D is unclear. V was cut by 3 bases and J by 9 bases, with 14 bases left in between. Germline CDR1 DFQATT, CDR2 SNEGSKA (reference sequence). This CDR3 is 12 amino acids long. CDR3 sequence reads: CSARDQAEKAFF. In DNA, the CDR3 is TGCAGTGCTAGGGATCAGGCAGAGAAAGCTTTCTTT.

This clonotype was detected many times. V is TRBV3-1 and J is TRBJ2-5, with a tentative D call TRBD2 (7 bases). Trimming left V 2 bases short and J 0 bases short, with 16 bases between. The CDR3 consists of 17 residues. Germline V gene sequence: CDR1 LGHDT, CDR2 YNNKEL (reference sequence). CDR3 in amino acids: CASSQRRGHKNQETQYF. The CDR3, as DNA: TGTGCCAGCAGCCAAAGGCGGGGGCATAAAAACCAAGAGACCCAGTACTTC.

This chain uses TRBV5-6 with TRBJ1-4; maybe TRBD1 (5 bases). Germline assignment: CDR1 SGHDT and CDR2 YYEEEE. The CDR3 is made up of 15 amino acids. V was pared by 6 bases and J by 3 bases, with 15 bases between. CDR3 sequence (DNA): TGTGCCAGCACCTGGTCGGGGGTGCCTAATGAAAAACTGTTTTTT. It specifies CASTWSGVPNEKLFF.

This clonotype was seen a handful of times. The V call is TRBV7-6, the J call TRBJ2-1; a possible D gene is TRBD2 (5 bases). The V gene's germline CDR1 is SGHVS and CDR2 FNYEAQ. V lost 2 bases, J lost 14 bases, and 22 bases lay in between. The CDR3 has 15 amino acids. The CDR3 spells CASSLSTTQTSLKFF. The CDR3 DNA follows: TGTGCCAGCAGCTTATCGACTACCCAGACCTCCTTAAAGTTCTTC. Full variable domain (remainder filled in from reference TRBV7-6 and TRBJ2-1): GAGVSQSPRYKVTKRGQDVALRCDPISGHVSLYWYRQALGQGPEFLTYFNYEAQQDKSGLPNDRFSAERPEGSISTLTIQRTEQRDSAMYRCASSLSTTQTSLKFFGPGTRLTVL.

In its sample, this clonotype was seen a few times. CDR3 sequence: CASSYPELEQFF. CDR3 bases: TGTGCCAGCAGTTATCCGGAATTGGAGCAGTTCTTC. The chain recombines TRBV6-2 or TRBV6-3 with TRBJ2-1; no reliable D call. This CDR3 has 12 residues. The V and J ends lost 3 bases and 10 bases respectively, with 10 bases between them. Germline V lookup: CDR1 MNHEY, CDR2 SVGEGT.

This clonotype was seen many times. As DNA, the CDR3 is TGCAGTGCGCAACCCTTACGGGGGCGCATCAATGAGCAGTTCTTC. It is translated as CSAQPLRGRINEQFF. The V call is TRBV20-1, the J call TRBJ2-1; D may be TRBD1 or TRBD2 (6 bases each). The V gene lost 6 bases and the J gene lost 6 bases, with 21 bases spanning the gap. CDR1 DFQATT and CDR2 SNEGSKA come from the germline V gene (reference sequence). The CDR3 runs 15 residues.

This clonotype has more than one count but fewer than ten. This chain links TRBV4-2 with TRBJ2-1; D ambiguous. Trimming took off 4 bases at V and 7 bases at J, with 11 bases between the two ends. Germline V gene sequence: CDR1 LGHNA, CDR2 YNFKEQ. The CDR3 has 13 amino acids. CDR3 in DNA: TGTGCCAGCAGCCTACAAGAAAGGAATGAGCAGTTCTTC. It specifies CASSLQERNEQFF.

This clonotype was recorded at least ten times. This chain connects TRBV4-2 to TRBJ1-2; D unclear. The CDR3 loop spans 14 amino acids. Germline V lookup: CDR1 LGHNA, CDR2 YNFKEQ. Trimming removed 0 bases at V and 5 bases at J, with 10 bases between. CDR3 nucleotides: TGTGCCAGCAGCCAAGATAGCCTAGTATATGGCTACACCTTC. Protein: CASSQDSLVYGYTF.

The table lists this clonotype with a count of one. The genes are TRBV20-1 and TRBJ1-2, with 7 bases that match TRBD1. CDR1 and CDR2 (germline): DFQATT, SNEGSKA (reference sequence). The CDR3 consists of 14 residues. The CDR3 DNA follows: TGCAGCGTCAGAAGACAGGGTTTAAACTATGGCTACACCTTC. This codes for CSVRRQGLNYGYTF.

This clonotype is termed medium-sized. This chain connects TRBV28 to TRBJ2-2; D is unclear. V was shortened by 1 base and J by 3 bases, with 9 bases between the two germline ends. Germline CDR1 is MDHEN and CDR2 is SYDVKM. The CDR3 length is 15 residues. DNA of the CDR3: TGTGCCAGCAGTTTATTACCAGCAGACACCGGGGAGCTGTTTTTT. This codes for CASSLLPADTGELFF.

In this sample, this clonotype turned up a few times. The gene calls are TRBV4-3 and TRBJ1-1; the match to TRBD1 covers 8 bases. J was trimmed by 1 base and V by 6 bases; bases with no gene match: 10. Looked up from germline, CDR1 is LGHNA and CDR2 is YSLEER. The CDR3 contains 16 residues. This chain's CDR3 is CASSSDWTGPNTEAFF. The CDR3 DNA is TGCGCCAGCAGTTCGGACTGGACAGGGCCGAACACTGAAGCTTTCTTT.

This rearrangement joins TRBV28 to TRBJ2-7, with D uncertain. Trimming cost V 8 bases and J 1 base, with 6 bases left between them. This CDR3 is built from 11 residues. CDR1 and CDR2 from the germline V gene are MDHEN and SYDVKM. In nucleotides, the CDR3 is TGTGCCAGCGGCCCATCCTACGAGCAGTACTTC. It translates to CASGPSYEQYF.

The chain recombines TRBV4-3 with TRBJ2-3; no definite D call. This CDR3 contains 14 residues. Germline lookup yields CDR1 LGHNA and CDR2 YSLEER. Trimming cost V 2 bases and J 6 bases, with 12 bases left between them. In DNA, the CDR3 is TGCGCCAGCAGCCAAAGGATCAGGTCCGATACGCAGTATTTT. Translating it yields CASSQRIRSDTQYF.

This clonotype showed up just a few times. The chain links TRBV5-1 to TRBJ2-7; no clear D gene. The ends were cut back, 2 bases at V and 3 bases at J, with 12 bases in the middle. The CDR3 consists of 14 residues. Germline loops: CDR1 SGHRS, CDR2 YFSETQ. This chain's CDR3 is CASSFQVSGYEQYF. The CDR3 coding sequence is TGCGCCAGCAGCTTCCAGGTTTCAGGCTACGAGCAGTACTTC.

This clonotype appeared a few times. The chain joins TRBV27 to TRBJ1-4; tentative D call: TRBD1 (6 bases). V shed 11 bases and J shed 4 bases, with 14 bases lying between them. The germline V gene has CDR1 MNHEY and CDR2 SMNVEV (reference sequence). This CDR3 has 13 residues. CDR3 DNA sequence: TGTGCCTCAGGGGCAGTGGGTAATGAAAAACTGTTTTTT. Protein product: CASGAVGNEKLFF.

This clonotype was observed a handful of times. This sequence joins TRBV4-2 and TRBJ1-6; D uncertain. Looked up from germline, CDR1 is LGHNA and CDR2 is YNFKEQ. With 4 bases removed from V and 0 bases from J, the gap between germline ends came to 10 bases. The CDR3 sequence is 16 residues long. This chain's CDR3 is CASSPSLDSYNSPLHF. CDR3 nucleotide sequence: TGTGCCAGCAGCCCAAGTCTGGACTCCTATAATTCACCCCTCCACTTT.

The genes are TRBV7-2 and TRBJ1-4; 7 positions match TRBD1. CDR1 and CDR2 from the germline V gene are SGHTA and FQGNSA. With 5 bases clipped from V and 8 bases from J, the junction kept 11 bases outside the gene matches. There are 15 residues in the CDR3. The CDR3 sequence is CASSTRQGEGEKLFF. The CDR3 DNA reads TGTGCCAGCAGCACCCGACAGGGCGAGGGGGAAAAACTGTTTTTT.

This clonotype has a count of ten or more. J is TRBJ2-7 and V is TRBV5-1; TRBD1 might be the D (5 bases). Germline-derived CDR1 and CDR2 are SGHRS and YFSETQ. This CDR3 spans 12 amino acids. V lost 7 bases to trimming and J lost 0 bases, with 8 bases between them. The CDR3 here is CASSRGSYEQYF. As DNA, the CDR3 is TGCGCCAGCTCTAGGGGCTCCTACGAGCAGTACTTC. Drawing the rest from reference TRBV5-1 and TRBJ2-7, the complete variable domain is KAGVTQTPRYLIKTRGQQVTLSCSPISGHRSVSWYQQTPGQGLQFLFEYFSETQRNKGNFPGRFSGRQFSNSRSEMNVSTLELGDSALYLCASSRGSYEQYFGPGTRLTVT.

The V call is TRBV11-1, the J call TRBJ1-2; TRBD1 is a possible D gene (6 bases). The CDR3 sequence is 15 residues long. Trimming took off 3 bases at V and 0 bases at J, with 11 bases between the two ends. Germline CDR1 is SGHAT and CDR2 is FQDESV (reference sequence). The CDR3 DNA follows: TGTGCCAGCAGCTTGGGGACAAGCACTAACTATGGCTACACCTTC. Residues: CASSLGTSTNYGYTF. The complete variable domain, with remaining parts taken from reference TRBV11-1 and TRBJ1-2, reads EAEVAQSPRYKITEKSQAVAFWCDPISGHATLYWYRQILGQGPELLVQFQDESVVDDSQLPKDRFSAERLKGVDSTLKIQPAELGDSAMYLCASSLGTSTNYGYTFGSGTRLTVV.

This clonotype was observed at least ten times. The V and J genes are TRBV7-2 and TRBJ2-5; 9 nucleotides align to TRBD2. Germline assignment: CDR1 SGHTA and CDR2 FQGNSA. V was clipped by 5 bases and J by 2 bases; unmatched bases: 12. This CDR3 spans 17 amino acids. The CDR3 sequence is CASSPAGMLAGQETQYF. The CDR3 bases are TGTGCCAGCAGCCCAGCCGGCATGCTAGCGGGGCAAGAGACCCAGTACTTC.

The chain is built from TRBV5-1 and TRBJ2-3, with D hard to call. Germline V gene data show CDR1 as SGHRS and CDR2 as YFSETQ. This CDR3 has 14 residues. Trimming cost V 2 bases and J 4 bases, with 11 bases left between them. CDR3 nucleotide sequence: TGCGCCAGCAGCTTCCCCCAGTGGCCAGATACGCAGTATTTT. It is translated as CASSFPQWPDTQYF.

This clonotype was observed a handful of times. The gene calls are TRBV15 and TRBJ2-7; perhaps D is TRBD1 or TRBD2 (6 bases each). V was trimmed by 5 bases and J by 0 bases, leaving 14 bases between them. This CDR3 is built from 15 residues. CDR1 is LNHNV and CDR2 is YYDKDF in the germline V gene (reference sequence). CDR3 DNA sequence: TGTGCCACCAGCCAAAGGGGGGCTCACTCCTACGAGCAGTACTTC. This codes for CATSQRGAHSYEQYF.